This is a list of T cell receptor beta chains from one sample in a study of blood T cell repertoires in COVID-19. Data came from immunoSEQ multiplex PCR; TCRdb stores just in-frame clones and leaves some out. The repertoire holds 120,000 or so clones, with over 80% as singletons. Sequences were obtained from peripheral blood. The receptors come from a woman aged 70-85 years with acute or convalescent COVID-19. CDR3s include the opening cysteine and the closing phenylalanine or tryptophan. The order of the fields is J gene, clone size, D gene, V gene, CDR3 protein, CDR3 DNA. D genes are given only for firm matches. Clone sizes are given selectively: once, few, many, or a class where the clone is expanded.

j_call: TRBJ1-5; clone_size: .; d_call: .; v_call: TRBV10-3; cdr3_aa: CAIRGTLQSNQPQHF; cdr3_nt: TGTGCCATCAGGGGGACATTACAGAGCAATCAGCCCCAGCATTTT
j_call: TRBJ2-7; clone_size: .; d_call: .; v_call: TRBV2; cdr3_aa: CASTSPDRGQYF; cdr3_nt: TGTGCCAGCACGTCACCGGATAGAGGGCAGTACTTC
j_call: TRBJ1-5; clone_size: once; d_call: TRBD1; v_call: TRBV6-1; cdr3_aa: CASSADRGLSNQPQHF; cdr3_nt: TGTGCCAGCAGTGCAGACAGGGGGCTTAGCAATCAGCCCCAGCATTTT
j_call: TRBJ2-3; clone_size: .; d_call: .; v_call: TRBV30; cdr3_aa: CAWSVGSDGDTQYF; cdr3_nt: TGTGCCTGGAGTGTAGGTAGCGACGGGGATACGCAGTATTTT
j_call: TRBJ2-1; clone_size: .; d_call: .; v_call: TRBV29-1; cdr3_aa: CSVGTGYNEQFF; cdr3_nt: TGCAGCGTTGGGACGGGGTACAATGAGCAGTTCTTC
j_call: TRBJ1-6; clone_size: .; d_call: TRBD1; v_call: TRBV19; cdr3_aa: CASSKWAGGSSYNSPLHF; cdr3_nt: TGTGCCAGTAGTAAATGGGCAGGGGGCTCGTCCTATAATTCACCCCTCCACTTT
j_call: TRBJ2-3; clone_size: .; d_call: .; v_call: TRBV25-1; cdr3_aa: CASSESGSRGDTQYF; cdr3_nt: TGTGCCAGCAGTGAATCCGGTAGTAGGGGAGATACGCAGTATTTT
j_call: TRBJ1-1; clone_size: .; d_call: .; v_call: TRBV6-5; cdr3_aa: CASTGSQTEAFF; cdr3_nt: TGTGCCAGCACGGGTAGTCAGACTGAAGCTTTCTTT
j_call: TRBJ1-3; clone_size: .; d_call: TRBD1; v_call: TRBV5-4; cdr3_aa: CASSSGQGINTIYF; cdr3_nt: TGTGCCAGCAGCTCGGGACAGGGGATAAACACCATATATTTT
j_call: TRBJ2-2; clone_size: once; d_call: .; v_call: TRBV3-1/TRBV3-2; cdr3_aa: CASSQGGITGTKPGELFF; cdr3_nt: TGTGCCAGCAGCCAAGGAGGTATAACAGGGACGAAGCCCGGGGAGCTGTTTTTT
j_call: TRBJ1-2; clone_size: .; d_call: .; v_call: TRBV5-5; cdr3_aa: CASSLAGFGNYGYTF; cdr3_nt: TGTGCCAGCAGCTTGGCAGGGTTTGGGAACTATGGCTACACCTTC
j_call: TRBJ2-7; clone_size: .; d_call: TRBD2; v_call: TRBV7-9; cdr3_aa: CASSLVGLAGIEQYF; cdr3_nt: TGTGCCAGCAGCTTAGTGGGACTAGCGGGGATCGAGCAGTACTTC
j_call: TRBJ2-5; clone_size: .; d_call: TRBD2; v_call: TRBV7-9; cdr3_aa: CASRYGRGETQYF; cdr3_nt: TGTGCCAGCAGATATGGGAGGGGAGAGACCCAGTACTTC
j_call: TRBJ2-5; clone_size: .; d_call: TRBD1; v_call: TRBV7-6; cdr3_aa: CASSRRQGSQETQYF; cdr3_nt: TGTGCCAGCAGTCGAAGACAGGGATCCCAAGAGACCCAGTACTTC
j_call: TRBJ2-7; clone_size: .; d_call: .; v_call: TRBV11-2; cdr3_aa: CASSYRAVSYEQYF; cdr3_nt: TGTGCCAGCAGCTATCGTGCAGTCTCCTACGAGCAGTACTTC
j_call: TRBJ2-1; clone_size: .; d_call: .; v_call: TRBV4-2; cdr3_aa: CASSQDTGEQFF; cdr3_nt: TGTGCCAGCAGCCAAGACACCGGTGAGCAGTTCTTC
j_call: TRBJ1-1; clone_size: once; d_call: .; v_call: TRBV10-3; cdr3_aa: CAISGVSNTEAFF; cdr3_nt: TGTGCCATCAGTGGAGTTTCGAACACTGAAGCTTTCTTT
j_call: TRBJ2-1; clone_size: .; d_call: TRBD1; v_call: TRBV5-1; cdr3_aa: CASSLEQGAWNEQFF; cdr3_nt: TGCGCCAGCAGCTTGGAACAGGGGGCGTGGAATGAGCAGTTCTTC
j_call: TRBJ2-2; clone_size: .; d_call: TRBD2; v_call: TRBV7-6; cdr3_aa: CASSLRRGDTNTGELFF; cdr3_nt: TGTGCCAGCAGCTTGAGGCGGGGGGACACGAACACCGGGGAGCTGTTTTTT
j_call: TRBJ2-5; clone_size: .; d_call: TRBD2; v_call: TRBV5-4; cdr3_aa: CASSSHSGGAGETQYF; cdr3_nt: TGTGCCAGCAGCTCACATAGCGGGGGGGCCGGAGAGACCCAGTACTTC
j_call: TRBJ1-4; clone_size: .; d_call: TRBD1; v_call: TRBV19; cdr3_aa: CASSFQTGLIEKLFF; cdr3_nt: TGTGCCAGTAGTTTCCAGACAGGGCTTATCGAAAAACTGTTTTTT
j_call: TRBJ1-3; clone_size: .; d_call: .; v_call: TRBV5-1; cdr3_aa: CASRDAAAGNTIYF; cdr3_nt: TGCGCCAGCAGAGATGCCGCGGCTGGAAACACCATATATTTT
j_call: TRBJ2-1; clone_size: .; d_call: .; v_call: TRBV10-1; cdr3_aa: CASSGDWASPNEQFF; cdr3_nt: TGCGCCAGCAGTGGGGATTGGGCTAGCCCCAATGAGCAGTTCTTC
j_call: TRBJ1-6; clone_size: few; d_call: TRBD1; v_call: TRBV4-1; cdr3_aa: CASSQVGQRTNSPLHF; cdr3_nt: TGCGCCAGCAGCCAAGTGGGACAGAGGACAAATTCACCCCTCCACTTT
j_call: TRBJ2-7; clone_size: .; d_call: TRBD1; v_call: TRBV7-2; cdr3_aa: CASSSGQGSYEQYF; cdr3_nt: TGTGCCAGCAGCTCCGGACAGGGATCCTACGAGCAGTACTTC
j_call: TRBJ2-7; clone_size: once; d_call: TRBD1; v_call: TRBV29-1; cdr3_aa: CSAQSGQGAYEQYF; cdr3_nt: TGCAGCGCTCAATCTGGGCAGGGGGCCTACGAGCAGTACTTC
j_call: TRBJ1-3; clone_size: .; d_call: TRBD1; v_call: TRBV28; cdr3_aa: CASSSVQGAAGNTIYF; cdr3_nt: TGTGCCAGCAGTTCCGTCCAGGGGGCTGCCGGAAACACCATATATTTT
j_call: TRBJ2-7; clone_size: .; d_call: .; v_call: TRBV5-5; cdr3_aa: CASSAAGRGYEQYF; cdr3_nt: TGTGCCAGCAGCGCCGCAGGCAGGGGTTACGAGCAGTACTTC
j_call: TRBJ2-7; clone_size: .; d_call: .; v_call: TRBV28; cdr3_aa: CASSSPPVGNYEQYF; cdr3_nt: TGTGCCAGCAGTTCCCCCCCGGTCGGGAACTACGAGCAGTACTTC
j_call: TRBJ1-5; clone_size: few; d_call: TRBD1; v_call: TRBV6-5; cdr3_aa: CASSQDRAQPQHF; cdr3_nt: TGTGCCAGCAGCCAGGACAGGGCTCAGCCCCAGCATTTT
j_call: TRBJ2-2; clone_size: .; d_call: .; v_call: TRBV5-1; cdr3_aa: CASSPGVGGPRIGELFF; cdr3_nt: TGCGCCAGCAGCCCTGGAGTCGGGGGGCCCAGGATCGGGGAGCTGTTTTTT
j_call: TRBJ2-1; clone_size: .; d_call: TRBD2; v_call: TRBV10-2; cdr3_aa: CASSPGLAVSYNEQFF; cdr3_nt: TGCGCCAGCAGCCCCGGACTAGCGGTCTCCTACAATGAGCAGTTCTTC
j_call: TRBJ2-1; clone_size: .; d_call: .; v_call: TRBV24-1; cdr3_aa: CATSDLAGRSNEQFF; cdr3_nt: TGTGCCACCAGTGATTTGGCAGGGCGAAGCAATGAGCAGTTCTTC
j_call: TRBJ1-3; clone_size: once; d_call: TRBD1; v_call: TRBV11-2; cdr3_aa: CASSLNGQGGNTIYF; cdr3_nt: TGTGCCAGCAGCCTAAATGGACAGGGAGGAAACACCATATATTTT
j_call: TRBJ1-3; clone_size: .; d_call: .; v_call: TRBV5-1; cdr3_aa: CASSLSPVSSGNTIYF; cdr3_nt: TGCGCCAGCAGCTTGTCTCCAGTTTCCTCTGGAAACACCATATATTTT
j_call: TRBJ2-3; clone_size: once; d_call: TRBD2; v_call: TRBV2; cdr3_aa: CASRGGTSTDTQYF; cdr3_nt: TGTGCCAGCAGGGGGGGGACTAGCACAGATACGCAGTATTTT
j_call: TRBJ1-1; clone_size: .; d_call: .; v_call: TRBV4-2; cdr3_aa: CASSLAGAEAFF; cdr3_nt: TGTGCCAGCAGCCTGGCGGGGGCTGAAGCTTTCTTT
j_call: TRBJ1-5; clone_size: .; d_call: .; v_call: TRBV29-1; cdr3_aa: CSVEDRGNQHF; cdr3_nt: TGCAGCGTTGAAGACCGGGGAAACCAGCATTTT
j_call: TRBJ1-4; clone_size: once; d_call: TRBD1; v_call: TRBV28; cdr3_aa: CASSRRTGVNEKLFF; cdr3_nt: TGTGCCAGCAGTAGACGGACAGGGGTTAATGAAAAACTGTTTTTT
j_call: TRBJ1-6; clone_size: .; d_call: .; v_call: TRBV6-5; cdr3_aa: CASKVGNSPLHF; cdr3_nt: TGTGCCAGCAAGGTCGGGAATTCACCCCTCCACTTT
j_call: TRBJ2-7; clone_size: .; d_call: TRBD1; v_call: TRBV6-5; cdr3_aa: CASRRGTGVHEQYF; cdr3_nt: TGTGCCAGCAGACGGGGGACAGGGGTCCACGAGCAGTACTTC
j_call: TRBJ2-2; clone_size: .; d_call: .; v_call: TRBV13; cdr3_aa: CASSWKGGRGTGELFF; cdr3_nt: TGTGCCAGCAGCTGGAAGGGCGGGCGGGGCACCGGGGAGCTGTTTTTT
j_call: TRBJ1-3; clone_size: .; d_call: TRBD1; v_call: TRBV19; cdr3_aa: CASIQGDSSGNTIYF; cdr3_nt: TGTGCCAGTATCCAAGGGGACAGCTCTGGAAACACCATATATTTT
j_call: TRBJ2-3; clone_size: .; d_call: .; v_call: TRBV9; cdr3_aa: CASSDHTTDTQYF; cdr3_nt: TGTGCCAGCAGCGATCACACCACAGATACGCAGTATTTT
j_call: TRBJ2-6; clone_size: .; d_call: TRBD1; v_call: TRBV10-3; cdr3_aa: CAISRDRALSGANVLTF; cdr3_nt: TGTGCCATCAGCCGGGACAGGGCCCTGTCTGGGGCCAACGTCCTGACTTTC
j_call: TRBJ1-4; clone_size: .; d_call: .; v_call: TRBV19; cdr3_aa: CASSILIGTNEKLFF; cdr3_nt: TGTGCCAGTAGTATTCTAATTGGAACTAATGAAAAACTGTTTTTT
j_call: TRBJ1-2; clone_size: .; d_call: .; v_call: TRBV5-4; cdr3_aa: CASSEGFDYGYTF; cdr3_nt: TGTGCCAGCAGCGAGGGTTTCGACTATGGCTACACCTTC
j_call: TRBJ1-2; clone_size: .; d_call: TRBD1; v_call: TRBV28; cdr3_aa: CASSLWTGQGANNYGYTF; cdr3_nt: TGTGCCAGCAGTTTATGGACTGGACAGGGGGCAAATAACTATGGCTACACCTTC
j_call: TRBJ1-5; clone_size: few; d_call: .; v_call: TRBV2; cdr3_aa: CASSEFLFGHSNQPQHF; cdr3_nt: TGTGCCAGCAGTGAATTCCTCTTCGGACATTCAAATCAGCCCCAGCATTTT
j_call: TRBJ2-7; clone_size: .; d_call: TRBD1; v_call: TRBV13; cdr3_aa: CASSLVRGGPYEQYF; cdr3_nt: TGTGCCAGCAGCTTAGTTCGAGGGGGCCCCTACGAGCAGTACTTC
j_call: TRBJ2-5; clone_size: .; d_call: TRBD1; v_call: TRBV5-1; cdr3_aa: CASSLGGAESETQYF; cdr3_nt: TGCGCCAGCAGCTTAGGGGGCGCGGAATCCGAGACCCAGTACTTC
j_call: TRBJ2-1; clone_size: .; d_call: .; v_call: TRBV6-5; cdr3_aa: CASSYPGITNNEQFF; cdr3_nt: TGTGCCAGCAGTTACCCAGGGATCACGAACAATGAGCAGTTCTTC
j_call: TRBJ1-3; clone_size: .; d_call: TRBD1; v_call: TRBV28; cdr3_aa: CASSQTGRNTIYF; cdr3_nt: TGTGCCAGCAGTCAGACAGGGCGGAACACCATATATTTT
j_call: TRBJ1-6; clone_size: .; d_call: .; v_call: TRBV19; cdr3_aa: CASSPTFVQGTYSPLHF; cdr3_nt: TGTGCCAGTAGTCCAACCTTTGTCCAGGGGACCTATTCACCCCTCCACTTT
j_call: TRBJ2-7; clone_size: once; d_call: .; v_call: TRBV4-2; cdr3_aa: CASSRISAEPGEQYF; cdr3_nt: TGTGCCAGCAGCCGAATCTCAGCGGAGCCCGGCGAGCAGTACTTC
j_call: TRBJ2-2; clone_size: .; d_call: TRBD2; v_call: TRBV3-1/TRBV3-2; cdr3_aa: CASRPLSRGDAGELFF; cdr3_nt: TGTGCCAGCAGGCCTCTTTCGCGGGGGGACGCCGGGGAGCTGTTTTTT